This T cell receptor beta chain stems from a study of neurological immune-mediated disorders. Study as a whole: About 90% of the roughly 35 multiple sclerosis patients had relapsing-remitting disease; 3 had secondary progressive.

Trimming cost V 0 bases and J 4 bases, with 10 bases left between them. The germline gives CDR1 DFQATT, CDR2 SNEGSKA (reference sequence). CDR3 size: 13 residues. Overall study results and limits: HTLV-1-associated myelopathy had the most TCR clonal expansion, and multiple sclerosis had the least, less than healthy controls.

With 10-nucleotide random UMIs, 5'RACE was used to make the cDNA. Per sequencing run, 15-18 subjects together gave over 170 million TCR-beta sequences. TCRdb used MiXCR to reprocess the 5' RACE reads, holding one entry per CDR3 protein. The sample lists tens of thousands of distinct CDR3 sequences, 4% to 6% occurring once. This clonotype was counted ten times or more. Its antigen is currently unknown. The clonotype was recovered from a man aged 18 to 30 with multiple sclerosis. The rearrangement uses TRBV20-1 and TRBJ2-7; D perhaps matches TRBD1 (5 bases). Sequences were obtained from PBMCs. CDR3 DNA sequence: TGCAGTGCTAGAGAGCAGGGAACTTACGAGCAGTACTTC. Amino acid sequence: CSAREQGTYEQYF.